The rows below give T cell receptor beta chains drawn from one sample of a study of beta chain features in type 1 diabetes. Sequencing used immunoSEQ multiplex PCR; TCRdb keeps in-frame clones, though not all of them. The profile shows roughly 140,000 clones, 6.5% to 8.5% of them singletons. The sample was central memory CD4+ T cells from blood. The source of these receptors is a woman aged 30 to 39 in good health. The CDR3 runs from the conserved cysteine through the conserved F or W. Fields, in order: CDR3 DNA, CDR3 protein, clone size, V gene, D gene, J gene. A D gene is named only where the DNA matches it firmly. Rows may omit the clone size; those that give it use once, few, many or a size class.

TGTGCCAGCAGTTACTCAACGTCGGGAGGGCCTCGCGAGCAGTACTTC	CASSYSTSGGPREQYF	few	TRBV6-5	TRBD2	TRBJ2-7
TGTGCCAGCAGCTCGGGACAGGAAGAGACCCAGTACTTC	CASSSGQEETQYF	NA	TRBV7-2	TRBD1	TRBJ2-5
TGTGCCAGCAACACAGGGAGCAATCAGCCCCAGCATTTT	CASNTGSNQPQHF	few	TRBV28	NA	TRBJ1-5
TGTGCCAGCAGGGCACGGACTAGCGGGAGAACGAACACCGGGGAGCTGTTTTTT	CASRARTSGRTNTGELFF	NA	TRBV2	TRBD2	TRBJ2-2
TGTGCCAGCAGTTTGCACCTAAACACTGAAGCTTTCTTT	CASSLHLNTEAFF	few	TRBV28	NA	TRBJ1-1
TGTGCCTGGAGTGTACGGCTTGGAGGGGAAAAGTCTAACTATGGCTACACCTTC	CAWSVRLGGEKSNYGYTF	NA	TRBV30	NA	TRBJ1-2
TGTGCCAGCAGCTTCTCGGGGACCCAGTACTTC	CASSFSGTQYF	NA	TRBV11-2	NA	TRBJ2-5
TGTGCCAGCAGTGACCTCTCCGGAGGAGGTGAAAAACTGTTTTTT	CASSDLSGGGEKLFF	NA	TRBV2	NA	TRBJ1-4
TGCGCCAGCAGCCCGGGACAGGCCAACACCGGGGAGCTGTTTTTT	CASSPGQANTGELFF	few	TRBV5-1	TRBD1	TRBJ2-2
TGTGCCAGCAGAGGGGGATTGGAAAAACTGTTTTTT	CASRGGLEKLFF	few	TRBV10-3	NA	TRBJ1-4
TGTGCCAGCAGCTCAATACTGACAGGGGATAGCAATCAGCCCCAGCATTTT	CASSSILTGDSNQPQHF	few	TRBV2	TRBD1	TRBJ1-5
TGTGCCAGCAGGCCGGGACTAGGAGATGCCGGGGAGCTGTTTTTT	CASRPGLGDAGELFF	few	TRBV2	TRBD2	TRBJ2-2
TGTGCCAGCAGTTTTGGGGACAGGAACACTGAAGCTTTCTTT	CASSFGDRNTEAFF	NA	TRBV28	TRBD1	TRBJ1-1
TGTGCCAGCTCACCGCCGGACAGGGCGGGTGGCTACACCTTC	CASSPPDRAGGYTF	NA	TRBV18	TRBD1	TRBJ1-2
TGTGCCAGCAGCTTGACAGGGGCACAGACCCAGTACTTC	CASSLTGAQTQYF	NA	TRBV5-4	TRBD1	TRBJ2-5
TGCAGCGTCGCGGGAGTCAGCTCCTACAATGAGCAGTTCTTC	CSVAGVSSYNEQFF	few	TRBV29-1	TRBD2	TRBJ2-1
TGTGCCAGCAGTTTGAACAGGATACAAGAGACCCAGTACTTC	CASSLNRIQETQYF	many	TRBV28	NA	TRBJ2-5
TGTGCCTGGAGTACCCTACAGGGGGGACGTAATCAGCCCCAGCATTTT	CAWSTLQGGRNQPQHF	NA	TRBV30	TRBD1	TRBJ1-5
TGTGCCAGTAGTATAGTCGACTATGGCTACACCTTC	CASSIVDYGYTF	few	TRBV19	NA	TRBJ1-2
TGTGCCAGCAGCCCCCGGGACATTAACACCGGGGAGCTGTTTTTT	CASSPRDINTGELFF	few	TRBV9	NA	TRBJ2-2
TGTGCCAGCAGATCGACAGGGACTGACTATGGCTACACCTTC	CASRSTGTDYGYTF	NA	TRBV6-1	TRBD1	TRBJ1-2
TGTGCCACCAGCAGAGCGGGGGGCTATGAGCAGTTCTTC	CATSRAGGYEQFF	NA	TRBV15	NA	TRBJ2-1
TGTGCCAGCAGTTTCCGCTTAGCGGGAGGGCCCACAGATACGCAGTATTTT	CASSFRLAGGPTDTQYF	NA	TRBV27	TRBD2	TRBJ2-3
TGTGCCACCAGCAGGGGGAGGGGTGGCCAAGAGACCCAGTACTTC	CATSRGRGGQETQYF	few	TRBV15	TRBD2	TRBJ2-5
TGTGCCTGGAGTGTAGGGAAAGGGACAGGGTACACTGAAGCTTTCTTT	CAWSVGKGTGYTEAFF	few	TRBV30	TRBD1	TRBJ1-1
TGTGCCAGCAGCTTATGGACAGGGAGTACATCTGGAAACACCATATATTTT	CASSLWTGSTSGNTIYF	few	TRBV13	TRBD1	TRBJ1-3
TGTGCCTGGAGTAGGGCAGGGACTAGCACCGGGGAGCTGTTTTTT	CAWSRAGTSTGELFF	NA	TRBV30	TRBD2	TRBJ2-2
TGCGCCAGCAGCAAGGGTAACAGGATGAACACTGAAGCTTTCTTT	CASSKGNRMNTEAFF	few	TRBV4-3	NA	TRBJ1-1
TGTGCCAGCAGCTTACGTGCGGGGGGAGGTTCGGTTGAGCAGTTCTTC	CASSLRAGGGSVEQFF	NA	TRBV7-3	TRBD2	TRBJ2-1
TGCGCCAGCAGCGTAGGCCGTGGGGCTAGCGGGAGCTCCTACAATGAGCAGTTCTTC	CASSVGRGASGSSYNEQFF	NA	TRBV5-1	TRBD2	TRBJ2-1
TGTGCCAGCCCACAGGTGCTGAACACCGGGGAGCTGTTTTTT	CASPQVLNTGELFF	NA	TRBV28	NA	TRBJ2-2
TGTGCCAGTAGTATGTTTGTTGCGGGAGATGGGTCCAAAAACATTCAGTACTTC	CASSMFVAGDGSKNIQYF	NA	TRBV19	TRBD2	TRBJ2-4
TGTGCCAGCAGCGTAGACCCCCAGGGCTCCTACGAGCAGTACTTC	CASSVDPQGSYEQYF	NA	TRBV9	NA	TRBJ2-7
TGTGCCAGTAGCCCCTCCCCGTACTCCTACAATGAGCAGTTCTTC	CASSPSPYSYNEQFF	NA	TRBV19	NA	TRBJ2-1
TGTGCCAGCACTTCGGCGGGGCGACAGGGGGCGTATGGCTACACCTTC	CASTSAGRQGAYGYTF	NA	TRBV7-2	TRBD1	TRBJ1-2
TGCGCCAGCAGCCAAGGACCAGGCACTGACGGAAACACCATATATTTT	CASSQGPGTDGNTIYF	few	TRBV4-3	NA	TRBJ1-3
TGCGCCAGCAGCTTGGGAAGGGGAACCCGCGGCCACGAGCAGTACTTC	CASSLGRGTRGHEQYF	NA	TRBV5-1	NA	TRBJ2-7
TGTGCCAGCAGCAAATTGAGGGAGCAGTACTTC	CASSKLREQYF	NA	TRBV5-4	NA	TRBJ2-7
TGCAGCGCCCTCGACAGCCCCTCTAGCACAGATACGCAGTATTTT	CSALDSPSSTDTQYF	NA	TRBV29-1	NA	TRBJ2-3
TGTGCCAGCACCAAAGGGACAGGGGGTGAAAAACTGTTTTTT	CASTKGTGGEKLFF	once	TRBV2	TRBD1	TRBJ1-4
TGTGCCATCCAGGCTGACCTGGCGAGCTCCTACGAGCAGTACTTC	CAIQADLASSYEQYF	NA	TRBV10-3	NA	TRBJ2-7
TGCGCCAGCAGTCAATCTCGGGGGAAAGGGGATAACTATGGCTACACCTTC	CASSQSRGKGDNYGYTF	NA	TRBV23-1	NA	TRBJ1-2
TGCGCCAGCAGCCAAGGGGTTTCTAGCGGAAACACAGATACGCAGTATTTT	CASSQGVSSGNTDTQYF	few	TRBV4-1	TRBD2	TRBJ2-3
TGCGCCAGCAGCTTGGAACCACAGGATAGGAACACTGAAGCTTTCTTT	CASSLEPQDRNTEAFF	few	TRBV5-1	NA	TRBJ1-1
TGTGCCAGTAGTATTGGGCGGGAAAACATTCAGTACTTC	CASSIGRENIQYF	few	TRBV19	NA	TRBJ2-4
TGTGCCAGCTTGGACACCGACTCCTACGAGCAGTACTTC	CASLDTDSYEQYF	many	TRBV6-6	NA	TRBJ2-7
TGTGCCAGCAGCTTAGCTATTTGGCTAGCGGGACTCTACGAGCAGTACTTC	CASSLAIWLAGLYEQYF	NA	TRBV7-4	TRBD2	TRBJ2-7
TGTGCCAGCAGCTTAAAGCCGGGACTAGCGGGTGGTACAGATACGCAGTATTTT	CASSLKPGLAGGTDTQYF	few	TRBV7-2	TRBD2	TRBJ2-3
TGTGCCAGCACGGGGGGAACAACCTACGAGCAGTACTTC	CASTGGTTYEQYF	NA	TRBV28	TRBD2	TRBJ2-7
TGTGCCAGTAAAAGACCCGGTAGGGCTAGCGCCAATGAGCAGTTCTTC	CASKRPGRASANEQFF	few	TRBV19	NA	TRBJ2-1
TGTGCCAGCAGCTTATTCGGGGAGGGCGAGACCCAGTACTTC	CASSLFGEGETQYF	few	TRBV7-6	TRBD2	TRBJ2-5
TGTGCCAGCAGCTTGGACACCACAGATACGCAGTATTTT	CASSLDTTDTQYF	many	TRBV5-6	NA	TRBJ2-3
TGTGCCAGCAGCTCCCAAGGGCGCGGGACCCAAGAGACCCAGTACTTC	CASSSQGRGTQETQYF	NA	TRBV7-2	NA	TRBJ2-5
TGTGCCAGCAGCAAGGAGCGGGGCTACGAGCAGTACTTC	CASSKERGYEQYF	NA	TRBV6-6	TRBD2	TRBJ2-7
TGTGCCAGCAGCTTCGCGACAGGGTGGGGAGATACGCAGTATTTT	CASSFATGWGDTQYF	few	TRBV7-9	TRBD1	TRBJ2-3
TGTGCCAGCAGCTCCTACGGGACTAGCACAGATACGCAGTATTTT	CASSSYGTSTDTQYF	few	TRBV7-2	NA	TRBJ2-3
TGTGCCAGCAGCAATATAAACAGGGGAACGAAAAACATTCAGTACTTC	CASSNINRGTKNIQYF	NA	TRBV5-4	TRBD1	TRBJ2-4
TGCACCAGCAGCCTGCTGAGGGGGTACCTATCCAAAAACATTCAGTACTTC	CTSSLLRGYLSKNIQYF	NA	TRBV1	NA	TRBJ2-4
TGTGCCAGCAGTTTAAGAGGGTCGGGACAGCCCCAGCATTTT	CASSLRGSGQPQHF	few	TRBV27	NA	TRBJ1-5
TGTGCCAGCAGTGAAGCGCGTATTGACAGGGGGCGGGAGACCCAGTACTTC	CASSEARIDRGRETQYF	NA	TRBV6-1	TRBD1	TRBJ2-5